This T cell receptor beta chain was recorded in a study of blood T cell repertoires in COVID-19. The data were produced by immunoSEQ multiplex PCR, yet TCRdb's version contains in-frame clones alone and is incomplete. The data contain approximately 470,000 clones, roughly nine tenths of them singletons. CDR1 and CDR2 (germline): SGHTA, FQGNSA. Trimming left V 4 bases short and J 0 bases short, with 16 bases between. This CDR3 spans 18 amino acids. Recovery among Cohort 3 donors was established by two negative PCRs, clearance, or symptom resolution. This clone was recorded a few times. Sequenced: PBMCs or T cells enriched from blood (not recorded which). This receptor was taken from a woman aged 18-29 years who had recovered from COVID-19. The chain couples TRBV7-2 to TRBJ1-6; D is unclear. In DNA form, the CDR3 reads TGTGCCAGCAGCTCTCAAGCCGGTGTGAGCTCCTATAATTCACCCCTCCACTTT. This translates into CASSSQAGVSSYNSPLHF. The variable domain in full, with the rest retrieved from reference TRBV7-2 and TRBJ1-6, is GAGVSQSPSNKVTEKGKDVELRCDPISGHTALYWYRQSLGQGLEFLIYFQGNSAPDKSGLPSDRFSAERTGGSVSTLTIQRTQQEDSAVYLCASSSQAGVSSYNSPLHFGNGTRLTVT.